This TCR beta chain was recorded in a study of CD8 T cells in ankylosing spondylitis. The CDR3 contains 16 residues. V lost 3 bases, J lost 4 bases, and 20 bases lay in between. CDR1 DFQATT and CDR2 SNEGSKA come from the germline V gene (reference sequence). This clonotype has more than one count but fewer than ten. Antigen: not known. By quantitative 5'-RACE with molecular barcodes, the TCR beta libraries were made. MiXCR was run by TCRdb on the 5' RACE reads, yielding one entry per CDR3 protein. The sample records more than 250,000 distinct CDR3 sequences, 7% to 9% being singletons. Overall study results and limits: Earlier literature documents some of the motif variants in reactive arthritis synovial fluid and blood. As reported, disease-linked clones showed significant enrichment in matched ankylosing spondylitis synovial fluid. In ankylosing spondylitis blood, a motif of seven or eight highly homologous TCR beta variants appeared characteristic.

This TCR was recovered from a male donor with ankylosing spondylitis. Sequencing input: blood, either unsorted or a sorted T cell fraction (not recorded which). V is TRBV20-1 and J is TRBJ2-3; a possible D gene is TRBD1 (6 bases). The CDR3 region is CSASSPITGLPDTQYF. The CDR3 bases are TGCAGTGCTAGCTCACCAATCACAGGGTTACCAGATACGCAGTATTTT.